Below, one T cell receptor (beta chain) is given with its context. V dropped 1 base and J dropped 0 bases, with 15 bases sitting between them. CDR1 and CDR2 from the germline V gene are MNHNS and SASEGT. This CDR3 has 17 residues. Authors' data handling: The authors estimated nucleated cell counts from reference gene primer amplification. Some clones are missing from TCRdb's copy, which holds only in-frame ones; the method was immunoSEQ multiplex PCR. V and J calls and clone size follow that table, whereas D and trimming were derived from the DNA. The sample shows about 230,000 clones, about nine tenths of them seen only once. The source of the sample is a study of blood T cell repertoires in COVID-19.

What was sequenced was peripheral blood. J is TRBJ1-2 and V is TRBV6-1, with D perhaps matching TRBD1 (5 bases). The source of this sequence is a man aged 45-65 years with COVID-19, enrolled during active disease. The CDR3 loop reads CASSEVLYSTANYGYTF. As DNA, the CDR3 is TGTGCCAGCAGTGAAGTTTTGTATTCGACAGCTAACTATGGCTACACCTTC.